Below are 21 T cell receptor beta chains sequenced from a single sample in a study of blood T cell repertoires in COVID-19. Using immunoSEQ multiplex PCR, the repertoire was profiled, and TCRdb retains in-frame clones only, with some absent. In the table there are around 200,000 clones, approximately 87% of which are singletons. Sequencing was carried out using peripheral blood. The receptors derive from a man between 65 and 85 years old with active or convalescent COVID-19.

The V call is TRBV25-1, the J call TRBJ1-1, with D possibly TRBD1 on 5 matching bases. Germline-derived CDR1 and CDR2 are MGHDK and SYGVNS. The germline V and J ends were trimmed by 4 bases and 11 bases, with 14 bases remaining between them. The CDR3 has 12 amino acids. CDR3 amino acids: CASSASGRTAFF. In DNA form, the CDR3 reads TGTGCCAGCAGTGCTTCAGGGAGGACGGCTTTCTTT.

The rearrangement joins TRBV18 to TRBJ1-4; 7 positions match TRBD1. The CDR3 length is 16 residues. The germline CDR1 and CDR2 sequences are KGHSH and LQKENI. J gave up 0 bases and V 3 bases, and 4 bases lay outside the gene matches. The CDR3 protein is CASSPDRTSTNEKLFF. The CDR3 DNA sequence: TGTGCCAGCTCACCGGACAGGACATCAACTAATGAAAAACTGTTTTTT.

CDR3 nucleotides: TGTGCCAGCAGTTCCAGACACCCCCGATATGAAAAACTGTTTTTT. This sequence encodes CASSSRHPRYEKLFF. This chain links TRBV27 with TRBJ1-4; D unclear. The V end was cut by 4 bases, the J end by 6 bases, with 15 bases between. The CDR3 loop spans 15 amino acids. Germline-derived CDR1 and CDR2 are MNHEY and SMNVEV (reference sequence).

The chain employs TRBV7-2 and TRBJ1-5; no clear D. CDR1 and CDR2 from the germline V gene are SGHTA and FQGNSA. The CDR3 runs 12 residues. Trimming removed 3 bases from V and 5 bases from J, with 5 bases in between. CDR3 region: CASSLGYQPQHF. The CDR3 DNA follows: TGTGCCAGCAGCTTGGGCTATCAGCCCCAGCATTTT.

The chain combines TRBV28 with TRBJ2-7; D may be TRBD1 (6 bases). Germline V gene lookup returns CDR1 MDHEN and CDR2 SYDVKM. The ends were cut back, 6 bases at V and 0 bases at J, with 15 bases in the middle. This CDR3 is 15 amino acids long. The CDR3 DNA follows: TGTGCCAGCAGCCCAGGGGAGATAGGCTCCTACGAGCAGTACTTC. It is translated as CASSPGEIGSYEQYF.

This clone appeared a single time. This chain uses TRBV28 with TRBJ1-4, with 9 bases fitting TRBD1. With V trimmed by 6 bases and J by 8 bases, 16 bases remained unmatched. The CDR3 runs to 17 residues. The germline CDR1 and CDR2 sequences are MDHEN and SYDVKM. Here the CDR3 DNA reads TGTGCCAGCAGCACGGACAGGGGCCCCGCTTTTGGGGAAAAACTGTTTTTT. Translating gives CASSTDRGPAFGEKLFF.

This chain connects TRBV18 to TRBJ2-3; 9 bases align to TRBD1. This CDR3 has 15 residues. CDR1 KGHSH and CDR2 LQKENI come from the germline V gene. Losses at the gene ends were 6 bases for V and 3 bases for J; bases not matched to a gene: 7. CDR3 in DNA: TGTGCCAGCTCCCAAAACAGGGGGCAAACAGATACGCAGTATTTT. It translates to CASSQNRGQTDTQYF. Filled out from reference TRBV18 and TRBJ2-3, the complete variable domain reads NAGVMQNPRHLVRRRGQEARLRCSPMKGHSHVYWYRQLPEEGLKFMVYLQKENIIDESGMPKERFSAEFPKEGPSILRIQQVVRGDSAAYFCASSQNRGQTDTQYFGPGTRLTVL.

The rearrangement links TRBV19 to TRBJ1-2; 8 bases are shared with TRBD1. In germline, CDR1 is LNHDA, CDR2 SQIVND (reference sequence). The CDR3 totals 13 residues. The V segment lost 7 bases and the J segment 3 bases; nucleotides outside the gene matches: 4. CDR3 in amino acids: CASTKDRDYGYTF. The CDR3 DNA follows: TGTGCCAGTACCAAGGACAGGGACTATGGCTACACCTTC.

The chain recombines TRBV12-3 or TRBV12-4 with TRBJ1-1, with D possibly TRBD1 on 5 matching bases. The CDR3 has 13 amino acids. Trimming left V 6 bases short and J 4 bases short, with 12 bases between. The chain's CDR3 is CASRGRWGTEAFF. CDR3 DNA: TGTGCCAGCAGGGGGCGTTGGGGCACTGAAGCTTTCTTT.

The table lists this clone with a count of one. The chain has TRBV25-1 and TRBJ2-1; the D gene is possibly TRBD2 (6 bases). This CDR3 is 15 amino acids long. Germline V gives CDR1 MGHDK, CDR2 SYGVNS. The V gene lost 7 bases and the J gene lost 0 bases, with 13 bases spanning the gap. DNA of the CDR3: TGTGCCAGCAATCAACTCGGGAGCTCCTACAATGAGCAGTTCTTC. Translation gives CASNQLGSSYNEQFF.

A single count supports this clone. The chain links TRBV10-1 to TRBJ2-7; 9 nucleotides align to TRBD1. The ends lost 3 bases at V and 3 bases at J; junction bases unmatched: 9. The germline CDR1 and CDR2 sequences are WNHNN and SYGVQD (reference sequence). This CDR3 is built from 16 residues. The CDR3 sequence: CASSDSIPGQGYEQYF. The CDR3 region has the DNA TGCGCCAGCAGTGATTCCATTCCGGGACAGGGCTACGAGCAGTACTTC.

The CDR3 DNA reads TGTGCCAGCAGTAGCTACAGGGGGTTCTTTTACAATGAGCAGTTCTTC. It translates to CASSSYRGFFYNEQFF. This chain connects TRBV25-1 to TRBJ2-1, with 8 bases aligning to TRBD1. Germline CDR1 MGHDK, CDR2 SYGVNS. The CDR3 runs 16 residues. The V and J ends lost 5 bases and 4 bases, in that order; junction bases with no gene match: 10.

The chain joins TRBV15 to TRBJ1-6, with 7 positions matching TRBD1. V trimming: 1 base; J trimming: 7 bases; junction bases outside the gene matches: 1. This CDR3 contains 14 residues. Germline values: CDR1 LNHNV, CDR2 YYDKDF (reference sequence). The CDR3 protein is CATSRGDRNSPLHF. CDR3 nucleotides: TGTGCCACCAGCAGAGGGGACAGAAATTCACCCCTCCACTTT.

The chain has TRBV20-1 and TRBJ2-7; D is possibly TRBD2 (7 bases). Germline lookup yields CDR1 DFQATT and CDR2 SNEGSKA (reference sequence). This CDR3 comprises 14 residues. V was pared by 3 bases and J by 0 bases, with 12 bases between. The CDR3 loop is CSASWGGNSYEQYF. Written as DNA, the CDR3 is TGCAGTGCTAGTTGGGGGGGCAACTCCTACGAGCAGTACTTC.

This chain uses TRBV30 with TRBJ2-7; TRBD2 might be the D (5 bases). V was cut by 2 bases and J by 2 bases, with 13 bases left in between. CDR1 is GTSNPN, CDR2 SVGIG, per germline (reference sequence). The CDR3 length is 14 residues. The CDR3 reads CAWSLPPGTYEQYF. The CDR3 nucleotides are TGTGCCTGGAGTTTACCACCGGGGACCTACGAGCAGTACTTC.

The chain combines TRBV7-9 with TRBJ1-4, with D possibly being TRBD1 (6 bases). Trimming took off 5 bases at V and 1 base at J, with 20 bases between the two ends. CDR1 SEHNR and CDR2 FQNEAQ come from the germline V gene (reference sequence). This CDR3 contains 18 residues. Written as DNA, the CDR3 is TGTGCCAGCAGCATACCCAGGGGCAGGGGAATAACTAATGAAAAACTGTTTTTT. It is translated as CASSIPRGRGITNEKLFF. The variable domain in full, with the rest retrieved from reference TRBV7-9 and TRBJ1-4, is DTGVSQNPRHKITKRGQNVTFRCDPISEHNRLYWYRQTLGQGPEFLTYFQNEAQLEKSRLLSDRFSAERPKGSFSTLEIQRTEQGDSAMYLCASSIPRGRGITNEKLFFGSGTQLSVL.

The genes are TRBV7-3 and TRBJ2-5; 8 bases are a match to TRBD2. Germline V CDR1 and CDR2: SGHTA, FQGTGA. This CDR3 spans 15 amino acids. Trimming removed 3 bases from V and 5 bases from J; junction bases left unmatched: 8. The CDR3: CASSFSGGSVETQYF. The CDR3 coding sequence is TGTGCCAGCAGCTTCTCGGGAGGGAGTGTCGAGACCCAGTACTTC.

J is TRBJ2-1 and V is TRBV5-4; 10 bases are shared with TRBD2. Germline V gene sequence: CDR1 SGHNT, CDR2 YYREEE (reference sequence). The length of the CDR3 is 16 residues. Unmatched junction bases numbered 6, after V lost 3 bases and J lost 3 bases. The CDR3 sequence is CASSSLAGAGYNEQFF. For the CDR3, the DNA is TGTGCCAGCAGCTCCCTAGCGGGAGCTGGCTACAATGAGCAGTTCTTC.

The V call is TRBV28, the J call TRBJ2-7, with 8 bases aligning to TRBD2. V dropped 6 bases and J dropped 2; count of bases not matched to a gene: 9. Germline V gene lookup returns CDR1 MDHEN and CDR2 SYDVKM. This CDR3 is 15 amino acids long. The DNA of the CDR3 is TGTGCCAGCAGCAAACCCGGACTAGCCCCCTACGAGCAGTACTTC. Translated: CASSKPGLAPYEQYF.

This clone has a single count. This chain connects TRBV28 to TRBJ1-6; no clear D gene. V was trimmed by 7 bases and J by 0 bases, leaving 10 bases between them. Germline lookup yields CDR1 MDHEN and CDR2 SYDVKM. The CDR3 is 15 amino acids. Here the CDR3 reads CASMRISSYNSPLHF. CDR3 DNA: TGTGCCAGCATGCGGATTAGCTCCTATAATTCACCCCTCCACTTT.

The J gene is TRBJ1-1, the V gene TRBV18; weak D call: TRBD1 (6 bases). The CDR3 spans 14 residues. Between the trimmed V and J ends, which lost 3 bases and 11 bases, there was a span of 19 bases. Germline V CDR1 and CDR2: KGHSH, LQKENI. CDR3 sequence: CASSPLPTGGLAFF. CDR3 nucleotide sequence: TGTGCCAGCTCACCTCTTCCGACGGGGGGGCTGGCTTTCTTT.